Below are 7 T cell receptor beta chains sequenced from a single sample in a study of shared clonotypes between healthy human individuals. The repertoire was sequenced with immunoSEQ multiplex PCR; TCRdb's copy has only in-frame clones and lacks some. The sample shows around 500,000 clones, roughly 77% of them seen only once. The sequenced sample consisted of PBMCs. These receptors were taken from a woman aged 40 to 50 in good health. Some clones in this sample may be carry-over from other donors' samples.

The chain couples TRBV10-2 to TRBJ1-4; D gene unclear. CDR3 length: 13 residues. The V and J ends lost 1 base and 4 bases respectively, with 4 bases between them. Germline-derived CDR1 and CDR2 are WSHSY and SAAADI. The CDR3 DNA reads TGCGCCAGCAGTGAGTTTAATAATGAAAAACTGTTTTTT. This translates into CASSEFNNEKLFF.

The CDR3 bases are TGTGCCAGCAGTTTACCGGGACTAGCGTTAGGAGATACGCAGTATTTT. It specifies CASSLPGLALGDTQYF. The rearrangement uses TRBV6-6 and TRBJ2-3, with TRBD2 matching over 10 bases. The CDR3 spans 16 residues. The J segment lost 5 bases and the V segment lost 4 bases, leaving 9 bases of the junction unmatched. Germline V lookup: CDR1 MNHNY, CDR2 SVGAGI (reference sequence).

The V gene is TRBV6-1, the J gene TRBJ1-2; 9 bases align to TRBD1. The CDR3 length is 14 residues. The V gene end was trimmed by 6 bases and the J gene end by 6 bases; junction bases not matched to a gene: 8. Germline V CDR1 and CDR2: MNHNS, SASEGT. CDR3 protein: CASRRDRAGDGYTF. CDR3 coding DNA: TGTGCCAGCAGAAGGGACAGGGCTGGAGATGGCTACACCTTC.

This clone was counted only a few times. The chain recombines TRBV29-1 with TRBJ1-1, with D uncertain. Germline CDR1 SQVTM, CDR2 ANQGSEA. Trimming shortened V by 5 bases and J by 0 bases, and 10 bases separated the two germline ends. This CDR3 has 13 residues. The CDR3 nucleotides are TGCAGCGTTCGGCAGAGTATGAACACTGAAGCTTTCTTT. Translating it yields CSVRQSMNTEAFF.

The V call is TRBV2, the J call TRBJ2-5; TRBD1 agrees at 7 bases. The V segment lost 6 bases and the J segment 7 bases; nucleotides outside the gene matches: 5. Germline assignment: CDR1 SNHLY and CDR2 FYNNEI. This CDR3 is built from 12 residues. The CDR3 loop reads CASSARQGTQYF. CDR3 DNA: TGTGCCAGCAGCGCTCGACAGGGGACCCAGTACTTC.

This rearrangement joins TRBV7-9 to TRBJ1-4, with 7 bases aligning to TRBD1. The CDR3 covers 13 residues. V was pared by 9 bases and J by 7 bases, with 8 bases of the junction left unmatched. Germline V gene lookup returns CDR1 SEHNR and CDR2 FQNEAQ (reference sequence). The CDR3: CASCRGIGEKLFF. The CDR3 nucleotides read TGTGCCAGTTGCAGGGGGATAGGTGAAAAACTGTTTTTT.

There are a few counts of this clone. This chain joins TRBV29-1 and TRBJ1-1; D is uncertain. CDR3 length: 13 residues. The V and J ends lost 5 bases and 3 bases respectively, with 13 bases between them. The germline CDR1 and CDR2 sequences are SQVTM and ANQGSEA. CDR3 sequence (DNA): TGCAGCGTTCCTGGTCCTACTCACACTGAAGCTTTCTTT. Translated, it gives CSVPGPTHTEAFF. Full variable domain (missing parts from reference TRBV29-1 and TRBJ1-1): SAVISQKPSRDICQRGTSLTIQCQVDSQVTMMFWYRQQPGQSLTLIATANQGSEATYESGFVIDKFPISRPNLTFSTLTVSNMSPEDSSIYLCSVPGPTHTEAFFGQGTRLTVV.